Listed below are T cell receptor beta chains from one sample, sequenced in a study of cytomegalovirus exposure and HLA in healthy donors. Only in-frame clones appear in the TCRdb table, and some are missing; sequencing was by immunoSEQ multiplex PCR. The profile shows under 150,000 clones, under 80% of them singletons. The sequencing input was PBMCs. All receptors derive from a woman aged 40 to 50 in good health and CMV-seropositive. Each CDR3 is given with its conserved first and last residue. A D gene is named only where the DNA matches it firmly. Part of the rows lack a size; the others show once, few, many or a class for expanded clones.

abundance,d_gene,v_gene,j_gene,CDR3nt,CDR3aa
NA,NA,TRBV9,TRBJ1-2,TGTGCCAGCAGCGCCTTCCAGGGGCCTAATGACGGCTACACCTTC,CASSAFQGPNDGYTF
NA,TRBD2,TRBV9,TRBJ2-1,TGTGCCAGCAGCGTAGGGGGGGGAAATGAGCAGTTCTTC,CASSVGGGNEQFF
NA,NA,TRBV19,TRBJ1-3,TGTGCCAGTAGTCCAAGACAGGAACTCGGAAACACCATATATTTT,CASSPRQELGNTIYF
NA,TRBD1,TRBV18,TRBJ1-2,TGTGCCAGCTCACCAACTGGGACAGGTGAAGAATATGGCTACACCTTC,CASSPTGTGEEYGYTF
once,TRBD1,TRBV15,TRBJ1-4,TGTGCCACCAGCATGGACAGGGGGTTGGAAAAACTGTTTTTT,CATSMDRGLEKLFF
NA,NA,TRBV15,TRBJ2-5,TGTGCCACCAGCAGAGATCTTGGTAGCCAAGAGACCCAGTACTTC,CATSRDLGSQETQYF
NA,TRBD1,TRBV18,TRBJ1-2,TGTGCCAGCTCTAAGGACAGGAACTATGGCTACACCTTC,CASSKDRNYGYTF
NA,NA,TRBV9,TRBJ2-7,TGTGCCAGCAGCTACGAACCAGGGTACGAGCAGTACTTC,CASSYEPGYEQYF
NA,NA,TRBV7-2,TRBJ2-5,TGTGCCAGCAGCTTAGGGTGGGCGCAAGAGACCCAGTACTTC,CASSLGWAQETQYF
NA,NA,TRBV7-2,TRBJ2-1,TGTGCCAGCAGCTTAGGAAGCGGGCTTGAGCAGTTCTTC,CASSLGSGLEQFF
NA,NA,TRBV10-3,TRBJ1-5,TGTGCCATCAGTGAGTCTGATACAAAAAATCAGCCCCAGCATTTT,CAISESDTKNQPQHF
NA,TRBD1,TRBV5-1,TRBJ2-5,TGCGCCAGCAGCTTGGGACAGGGTGAAGAGACCCAGTACTTC,CASSLGQGEETQYF
NA,NA,TRBV4-1,TRBJ1-1,TGCGCCAGCAACTACCAAGGGGGGGGCACTGAAGCTTTCTTT,CASNYQGGGTEAFF